This T cell receptor (beta chain) originates from a study of OX40 agonist ivuxolimab in advanced cancers. Study findings and constraints: Expanded clones tended on average to be more numerous among CD8+ T cells than CD4+. Low normalized T-cell clonal expansion was additionally recorded for some nonresponders.

Sequencing used immunoSEQ multiplex PCR; TCRdb keeps in-frame clones, though not all of them. The sample carries 30,000 to 45,000 clones, around 82% recorded once. With respect to this clone: The antigen is not known.

Here the sequenced sample was CD4+ or CD8+ T cells sorted from blood, taken in a trial of the OX40 agonist ivuxolimab. This clonotype originated in an adult with an advanced solid tumor such as melanoma, head and neck, liver or kidney cancer.

The CDR3 nucleotides read TGTGCCAGCTCACCCGGGACAGGGGAGAGGAACATTCAGTACTTC. It translates to CASSPGTGERNIQYF. The chain carries TRBV18 and TRBJ2-4, with TRBD1 matching over 10 bases. This CDR3 spans 15 amino acids. Trimming at V came to 3 bases and at J to 7 bases, leaving 6 bases not matched to a gene. Per the germline V gene, CDR1 is KGHSH and CDR2 is LQKENI.